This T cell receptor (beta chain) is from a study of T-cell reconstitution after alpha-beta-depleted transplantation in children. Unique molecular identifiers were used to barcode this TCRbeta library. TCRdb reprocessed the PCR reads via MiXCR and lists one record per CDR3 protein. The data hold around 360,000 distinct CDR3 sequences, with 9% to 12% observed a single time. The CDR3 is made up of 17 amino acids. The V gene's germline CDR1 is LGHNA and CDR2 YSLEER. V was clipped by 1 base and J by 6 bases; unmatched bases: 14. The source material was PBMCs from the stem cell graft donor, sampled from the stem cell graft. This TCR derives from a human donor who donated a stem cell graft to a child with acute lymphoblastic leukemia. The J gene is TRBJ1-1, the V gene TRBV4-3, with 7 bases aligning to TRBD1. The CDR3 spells CASSQGITHRGAAEAFF. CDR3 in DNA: TGCGCCAGCAGCCAAGGGATTACCCACAGGGGTGCAGCTGAAGCTTTCTTT.